This section outlines one TCR beta chain sequence together with its context. This sample was included in a study of T cell clones after liver transplantation. Background on the study: Post-transplant blood was tracked for graft-donor-reactive T cell clones identified in a pre-transplant mixed lymphocyte reaction.

The protocol was immunoSEQ multiplex PCR, while the TCRdb copy is restricted to in-frame clones and leaves out a portion. The sample has roughly 56,000 clones; more than 65% are singletons. Germline V gene sequence: CDR1 SNHLY, CDR2 FYNNEI. V was clipped by 10 bases and J by 1 base; unmatched bases: 6. CDR3 length: 14 amino acids. The specimen was CD4+ T cells from blood, collected around 54 months after liver transplant. J is TRBJ2-3 and V is TRBV2; 9 nucleotides agree with TRBD2. This TCR was recovered from a human patient who received a liver transplant. A subset of T cells may come from the graft donor. CDR3 residues: CANGLASRTDTQYF. The CDR3 coding sequence is TGTGCCAACGGACTAGCGTCACGCACAGATACGCAGTATTTT.